Reported below is one T cell receptor beta chain. Its antigen is not yet known. Base qualities are not recorded, but no much larger clone differs from it by a single base. Trimmed from V: 6 bases; trimmed from J: 2 bases; junction bases lacking a gene match: 7. Inclusive of the bounding cysteine and phenylalanine, the CDR3 is 16 residues long. The retained sequence is limited to the CDR3, 48 bases, with the frame set at the first base. From a lookup of the germline V gene (reference sequence), CDR1 and CDR2 are MNHEY and SMNVEV. This entry comes from a study of blood T cell repertoires in COVID-19 (dated by TCRdb to the early 2020s). Context from the whole study: Samples from collaborators originated in the United States, Italy and Spain and spanned both the acute and convalescent phases of COVID-19. The material from the prospective study consisted of cDNA or gDNA derived from T cells, B-cell-depleted T cells, or PBMCs. Deeply sampled blood TCRbeta repertoires from subjects exposed to, actively infected with, or recovered from COVID-19 were included in the dataset. The repertoires were released in a freely available public database meant as a resource for research on the immune response to SARS-CoV-2. Samples came from the ongoing ImmuneRACE study (first 160 participants) plus 1,254 subjects from 6 global collaborators. The sample metadata nearly always contained a de-identified subject ID, COVID-19 status, age in years and sex. Where available, HLA class I and class II types were obtained from metadata supplied by the sample provider rather than from assay-based typing. General study outcomes and caveats: Clinical and demographic metadata were provided uncurated, with the amount varying by source and participant.

Whole blood was collected in K2EDTA tubes by collaborating institutions according to the institutions' own protocols. For TCRbeta analysis, collaborators shipped samples as frozen whole blood, isolated PBMCs, or DNA extracted from either of those sample types. TCRbeta CDR3 regions were amplified from genomic DNA using the immunoSEQ Assay, a bias-controlled multiplex PCR. The original pipeline was this. The number of nucleated cells in each sample was estimated by amplification of reference gene primers within the assay. Sequence reads were collapsed and filtered to measure the absolute abundance of every unique TCRbeta CDR3 rearrangement. For each sample, productive Simpson clonality was calculated as the square root of Simpson's diversity index across productive rearrangements. This is the immuneACCESS table as TCRdb keeps it, with only in-frame sequences that have V and J called. A part of the clones is gone; compared with another copy, unresolved V genes explain less than half, and the rest is unexplained. V and J calls and clone size are those listed in that table; D and trimming were worked out from the DNA. This sample is represented by about 120,000 clones; 70% to 90% of them were singletons. 3.9% of the sample belongs to the ten largest clones.

The source is a man aged 60-69 years with acute or convalescent COVID-19. This chain joins TRBV27 to TRBJ1-3; 10 nucleotides in the junction match TRBD1. Specimen: peripheral blood. The DNA sequence is as follows: TGTGCCAGCAGGCGGACAGGGGGGTTCCCTGGAAACACCATATATTTT. Its protein reads: CASRRTGGFPGNTIYF.